The 12 T cell receptor beta chains below come from one sample, sequenced in a study of blood T cells in healthy people across ages. For the second PCR, which ran for roughly 6 to 12 cycles, a sample-barcoded 5' primer and a J-beta primer mix were used. TCRdb re-called the 5' RACE reads with MiXCR, one entry per CDR3 protein. The data contain some 1.1 million distinct CDR3 sequences, around two fifths of them singletons. Sequenced: blood. The receptors were gathered from a man aged 18 to 29 in good health.

CDR3 sequence (DNA): TGTGCCACCTCAGAGACACAGGGTGACGAGCAGTACTTC. Its protein product is CATSETQGDEQYF. The rearrangement links TRBV15 to TRBJ2-5; D perhaps matches TRBD1 (6 bases). TRBJ2-7 explains the end of the DNA better; the J call may be wrong. The CDR3 loop spans 13 amino acids. The germline CDR1 and CDR2 sequences are LNHNV and YYDKDF (reference sequence).

This chain uses TRBV13 with TRBJ2-7; tentatively, D is TRBD1 (6 bases). The germline V and J ends were trimmed by 3 bases and 2 bases, with 11 bases remaining between them. This CDR3 comprises 14 residues. Germline lookup yields CDR1 PRHDT and CDR2 FYEKMQ (reference sequence). The CDR3, as DNA: TGTGCCAGCAGCTTCTCGGACAGAGCCTACGAGCAGTACTTC. Residues: CASSFSDRAYEQYF.

This clonotype was seen only a few times. CDR3 residues: CASSLPSTVAKNIQYF. In nucleotides, the CDR3 is TGTGCCAGCAGTTTACCCTCGACAGTAGCCAAAAACATTCAGTACTTC. The chain is built from TRBV28 and TRBJ2-4; tentative D call: TRBD1 (5 bases). CDR1 is MDHEN and CDR2 is SYDVKM in the germline V gene. The CDR3 covers 16 residues. With 2 bases removed from V and 0 bases from J, the gap between germline ends came to 11 bases.

In this sample, this clonotype turned up many times. This rearrangement joins TRBV29-1 to TRBJ2-1; 9 nucleotides agree with TRBD1. V gave up 4 bases and J gave up 3 bases; unmatched junction bases: 1. The length of the CDR3 is 13 residues. From germline, CDR1 is SQVTM and CDR2 ANQGSEA. Written as DNA, the CDR3 is TGCAGCGTTGGGGACAGGGTCTACAATGAGCAGTTCTTC. It specifies CSVGDRVYNEQFF.

The chain links TRBV5-1 to TRBJ1-1; perhaps TRBD1 as D (6 bases). CDR3 length equals 17 residues. The germline V gene has CDR1 SGHRS and CDR2 YFSETQ. V lost 2 bases and J 0 bases, leaving 17 bases between the germline ends. DNA for the CDR3: TGCGCCAGCAGCTTCGGACAGCGATCTAACATGAACACTGAAGCTTTCTTT. It yields the protein CASSFGQRSNMNTEAFF. The variable domain in full, completed from reference TRBV5-1 and TRBJ1-1, reads KAGVTQTPRYLIKTRGQQVTLSCSPISGHRSVSWYQQTPGQGLQFLFEYFSETQRNKGNFPGRFSGRQFSNSRSEMNVSTLELGDSALYLCASSFGQRSNMNTEAFFGQGTRLTVV.

The chain carries TRBV4-3 and TRBJ2-6, with D perhaps matching TRBD2 (5 bases). This CDR3 is built from 17 residues. Trimming left V 0 bases short and J 0 bases short, with 9 bases between. Germline CDR1 is LGHNA and CDR2 is YSLEER. This chain's CDR3 is CASSQEMGSSGANVLTF. The CDR3 DNA follows: TGCGCCAGCAGCCAAGAAATGGGGAGCTCTGGGGCCAACGTCCTGACTTTC.

The table lists this clonotype with a few counts. The chain has TRBV24-1 and TRBJ1-5, with D hard to call. The V and J ends lost 4 bases and 5 bases respectively, with 8 bases between them. This CDR3 comprises 13 residues. CDR1 and CDR2 from the germline V gene are KGHDR and SFDVKD. The CDR3 sequence: CATSDRSYQPQHF. CDR3 coding DNA: TGTGCCACCAGTGACAGGTCATATCAGCCCCAGCATTTT.

This clonotype was seen a few times. The chain links TRBV24-1 to TRBJ2-1; TRBD1 might be the D (6 bases). V lost 3 bases and J 3 bases, leaving 11 bases between the germline ends. Germline V lookup: CDR1 KGHDR, CDR2 SFDVKD. This CDR3 region has 15 residues. The CDR3: CATSDRTELYNEQFF. The CDR3 bases are TGTGCCACCAGTGATAGGACAGAGCTCTACAATGAGCAGTTCTTC.

V gene TRBV6-2 or TRBV6-3 combines with J gene TRBJ2-4; 7 nucleotides align to TRBD1. V was pared by 6 bases and J by 0 bases, with 8 bases of the junction left unmatched. There are 16 residues in the CDR3. Germline CDR1 MNHEY, CDR2 SVGEGT. The CDR3 here is CASSSTGALAKNIQYF. CDR3 sequence (DNA): TGTGCCAGCAGCTCTACAGGGGCCCTAGCCAAAAACATTCAGTACTTC.

This clonotype appeared a single time. This chain links TRBV12-3 or TRBV12-4 with TRBJ2-5; unclear D gene. The CDR3 sequence is 12 residues long. With 3 bases removed from V and 4 bases from J, the gap between germline ends came to 6 bases. In DNA, the CDR3 is TGTGCCAGCAGTTTTTCCCCAGAGACCCAGTACTTC. It codes for CASSFSPETQYF.

The gene calls are TRBV5-6 and TRBJ2-1; D is uncertain. Near its end, the DNA agrees better with TRBJ2-7, so the J call may be wrong. There are 14 residues in the CDR3. CDR1 is SGHDT, CDR2 YYEEEE, per germline. CDR3 bases: TGTGCCAGCAGCTTGTCCATCACCTACAATGAGCAGTACTTC. Protein product: CASSLSITYNEQYF.

In nucleotides, the CDR3 is TGTGCCAGCAGTGAACCAGCACCCCTCCTCTACGAGCAGTACTTC. Protein product: CASSEPAPLLYEQYF. The chain recombines TRBV6-1 with TRBJ2-7; no clear D gene. The CDR3 is made up of 15 amino acids. Trimming shortened V by 2 bases and J by 3 bases, and 14 bases separated the two germline ends. Germline V gene lookup returns CDR1 MNHNS and CDR2 SASEGT.